Each of the 31 T cell receptor beta chains below was sequenced from the same sample in a study of T cells in Graves' hyperthyroidism and ophthalmopathy. Regions amplified from RNA transcripts were the TCR beta CDR3 regions. The HTBI primer set served for first-round RT-PCR of the TCR CDR3. TCRdb recomputed calls from the multiplex PCR reads with MiXCR, one row per CDR3 protein. The sample holds roughly 380,000 distinct CDR3 sequences, roughly 13% seen once. The sequencing input was blood. The receptor source for this set is a woman aged 18-35 years with Graves' hyperthyroidism.

Concerning this clonotype: A much larger clone sits a single nucleotide away, making a read error possible. The rearrangement joins TRBV11-2 to TRBJ1-6; 8 bases match TRBD1. Germline values: CDR1 SGHAT, CDR2 FQNNGV. The J segment lost 7 bases and the V segment lost 8 bases, leaving 10 bases of the junction unmatched. The length of the CDR3 is 15 residues. The CDR3 DNA reads TGTGCCAGCGGCCTTAGGACAGGGAGAAATTCACCCCTCCACTTT. This sequence encodes CASGLRTGRNSPLHF.

At least ten counts were recorded for this clonotype. This chain uses TRBV28 with TRBJ2-7; 7 nucleotides align to TRBD1. This CDR3 is built from 15 residues. CDR1 and CDR2 (germline): MDHEN, SYDVKM. V shed 1 base and J 4 bases; nucleotides not matched to a gene: 7. CDR3 nucleotides: TGTGCCAGCAGTTTATATAGACAGGGTGTGTACGAGCAGTACTTC. It yields the protein CASSLYRQGVYEQYF.

This clonotype was detected ten times or more. The rearrangement uses TRBV6-1 and TRBJ1-2; tentative D call: TRBD1 (6 bases). The germline CDR1 and CDR2 sequences are MNHNS and SASEGT. The length of the CDR3 is 16 residues. The V end was cut by 6 bases, the J end by 8 bases, with 25 bases between. The chain's CDR3 is CASSLSYSSTGMGYTF. The CDR3 DNA follows: TGTGCCAGCAGCCTCTCATACTCGTCAACAGGGATGGGCTACACCTTC.

The table lists this clonotype with a few counts. This chain links TRBV7-3 with TRBJ2-6, with TRBD2 matching 8 bases. The V gene end was trimmed by 2 bases and the J gene end by 0 bases; junction bases not matched to a gene: 6. There are 18 residues in the CDR3. Germline V gene lookup returns CDR1 SGHTA and CDR2 FQGTGA. Here the CDR3 reads CASSLRGGESSGANVLTF. The CDR3 region has the DNA TGTGCCAGCAGCTTACGGGGGGGGGAGAGCTCTGGGGCCAACGTCCTGACTTTC.

This clonotype was recorded many times. The genes are TRBV6-1 and TRBJ1-5; D gene ambiguous. The germline gives CDR1 MNHNS, CDR2 SASEGT. Trimming pared 5 bases from V and 1 base from J, leaving 12 bases between. This CDR3 spans 15 amino acids. In DNA form, the CDR3 reads TGTGCCAGCAGTTATGGGCAGAACAGCAATCAGCCCCAGCATTTT. This encodes CASSYGQNSNQPQHF.

Remarks on this clonotype: A much larger clonotype is one base distant, so this may be a read error. The rearrangement links TRBV6-1 to TRBJ2-5; D not certain. Germline V lookup: CDR1 MNHNS, CDR2 SASEGT. V lost 1 base, J lost 4 bases, and 13 bases lay in between. This CDR3 is built from 15 residues. CDR3 coding DNA: TGTGCCAGCAGTGAAGTCTTGGAGTACCGAGAGACCCAGTACTTC. It yields the protein CASSEVLEYRETQYF.

The table lists this clonotype with many counts. This chain uses TRBV5-1 with TRBJ1-1; 7 bases align to TRBD1. Germline V gives CDR1 SGHRS, CDR2 YFSETQ. This CDR3 has 16 residues. Trimming cost V 4 bases and J 1 base; bases outside gene matches: 10. CDR3 bases: TGCGCCAGCAGCCCTACAGGGGCGCCCGGGAACACTGAAGCTTTCTTT. Translation gives CASSPTGAPGNTEAFF.

In this sample, this clonotype turned up once. The CDR3 nucleotides are TGTGCCAGCAGTTACTCGCCGAGGGGCAGCTCTGGAAACACCATATATTTT. Its translation: CASSYSPRGSSGNTIYF. The rearrangement links TRBV6-6 to TRBJ1-3, with D perhaps matching TRBD1 (5 bases). This CDR3 is built from 17 residues. V shed 0 bases and J shed 0 bases, with 12 bases lying between them. The germline gives CDR1 MNHNY, CDR2 SVGAGI (reference sequence).

This clonotype was found many times. This sequence joins TRBV4-1 and TRBJ1-1; TRBD1 aligns across 7 bases. The CDR3 is 15 residues long. The J segment lost 0 bases and the V segment lost 4 bases, leaving 5 bases of the junction unmatched. From germline, CDR1 is MGHRA and CDR2 YSYEKL. CDR3 amino acids: CASSPDRALNTEAFF. DNA for the CDR3: TGCGCCAGCAGCCCAGACAGGGCCTTGAACACTGAAGCTTTCTTT.

There are many counts of this clonotype. The J gene is TRBJ1-1, the V gene TRBV20-1; D remains ambiguous. Germline V gene sequence: CDR1 DFQATT, CDR2 SNEGSKA (reference sequence). V was shortened by 0 bases and J by 0 bases, with 14 bases between the two germline ends. The CDR3 length is 16 residues. The CDR3 is CSAREASILMNTEAFF. The CDR3 DNA reads TGCAGTGCTAGAGAGGCCAGCATTTTGATGAACACTGAAGCTTTCTTT.

This clonotype showed up many times. The chain is built from TRBV6-1 and TRBJ2-5; TRBD1 is a possible D gene (5 bases). V lost 11 bases, J lost 5 bases, and 24 bases lay in between. This CDR3 has 15 residues. CDR1 is MNHNS, CDR2 SASEGT, per germline. The CDR3: CASRVSAPIRETQYF. CDR3 nucleotides: TGTGCCTCCAGGGTATCTGCGCCCATCCGGGAGACCCAGTACTTC.

This clonotype occurred many times. The chain has TRBV12-3 or TRBV12-4 and TRBJ2-2; weak D call: TRBD2 (6 bases). V shed 6 bases and J shed 0 bases, with 8 bases lying between them. The CDR3 contains 14 residues. The CDR3 sequence: CASRGGANTGELFF. The CDR3 DNA follows: TGTGCCAGCAGAGGAGGGGCGAACACCGGGGAGCTGTTTTTT.

This chain connects TRBV18 to TRBJ2-7; D uncertain. The V gene's germline CDR1 is KGHSH and CDR2 LQKENI. Trimming took off 0 bases at V and 3 bases at J, with 9 bases between the two ends. The CDR3 extends over 14 amino acids. The CDR3 reads CASSPPAAGYEQYF. Here the CDR3 DNA reads TGTGCCAGCTCACCACCGGCGGCAGGCTACGAGCAGTACTTC.

This clonotype was observed at least ten times. The V call is TRBV12-3 or TRBV12-4, the J call TRBJ2-7, with 10 bases fitting TRBD1. The CDR3 spans 13 residues. V was clipped by 6 bases and J by 6 bases; unmatched bases: 5. The CDR3 DNA reads TGTGCCAGCAGGCGACAGGGGGCAGGCGAGCAGTACTTC. It translates to CASRRQGAGEQYF.

This clonotype was picked up many times. The V and J genes are TRBV7-3 and TRBJ2-1; 8 nucleotides agree with TRBD1. Germline CDR1 SGHTA, CDR2 FQGTGA. The CDR3 runs to 13 residues. The J segment lost 11 bases and the V segment lost 3 bases, leaving 6 bases of the junction unmatched. The CDR3 is CASSLDRENQQFF. CDR3 nucleotides: TGTGCCAGCAGCTTGGACAGGGAGAATCAGCAGTTCTTC.

This clonotype appeared many times. This chain joins TRBV20-1 and TRBJ2-7; the D is unclear. Germline CDR1 is DFQATT and CDR2 is SNEGSKA (reference sequence). V lost 0 bases to trimming and J lost 3 bases, with 6 bases between them. This CDR3 contains 12 residues. Written as DNA, the CDR3 is TGCAGTGCTAGAGATCTCGGCTACGAGCAGTACTTC. Protein product: CSARDLGYEQYF.

This clonotype was seen ten or more times. The gene calls are TRBV2 and TRBJ2-2; 14 bases map to TRBD2. The germline gives CDR1 SNHLY, CDR2 FYNNEI. CDR3 length: 14 residues. The J segment lost 6 bases and the V segment lost 10 bases, leaving 4 bases of the junction unmatched. The CDR3 spells CANRLAGGPGELFF. CDR3 nucleotide sequence: TGTGCCAACCGACTAGCGGGAGGGCCCGGGGAGCTGTTTTTT.

As for this clonotype: A junction end diverges from the germline sequence, so it may reflect a read error. The CDR3 protein is CASTQDEGLYEQFF. DNA of the CDR3: TGCGCCAGCACCCAAGATGAGGGACTTTACGAGCAGTTCTTC. V usage is TRBV4-1 and J usage is TRBJ2-7; the D gene is possibly TRBD2 (6 bases). The end of the DNA is better explained by TRBJ2-1, so the J call may be wrong. Germline CDR1 and CDR2: MGHRA and YSYEKL. The CDR3 contains 14 residues.

This clonotype was counted a few times. The chain joins TRBV9 to TRBJ2-1, with a possible D match to TRBD2 (5 bases). The CDR3 spans 15 residues. V gave up 3 bases and J gave up 1 base, with 11 bases separating them. CDR1 is SGDLS and CDR2 is YYNGEE in the germline V gene. The CDR3 region has the DNA TGTGCCAGCAGCGCCGAGAGGGAATCCTACAATGAGCAGTTCTTC. It is translated as CASSAERESYNEQFF.

This clonotype was observed many times. The chain combines TRBV5-1 with TRBJ2-5; 7 bases agree with TRBD1. Germline values: CDR1 SGHRS, CDR2 YFSETQ. The CDR3 contains 14 residues. V was pared by 0 bases and J by 5 bases, with 4 bases of the junction left unmatched. The CDR3 DNA reads TGCGCCAGCAGCTTGGGACAGGGATCCGAGACCCAGTACTTC. Translation gives CASSLGQGSETQYF.

This clonotype showed up many times. The chain employs TRBV30 and TRBJ1-4; weak D call: TRBD1 (6 bases). V lost 1 base to trimming and J lost 4 bases, with 10 bases between them. The CDR3 consists of 14 residues. From germline, CDR1 is GTSNPN and CDR2 SVGIG (reference sequence). CDR3 coding DNA: TGTGCCTGGAGTGCGACAGGAATTAATGAAAAACTGTTTTTT. The encoded protein is CAWSATGINEKLFF.

This clonotype was detected only a few times. V is TRBV4-1 and J is TRBJ2-1, with no clear D. CDR1 MGHRA and CDR2 YSYEKL come from the germline V gene. This CDR3 spans 14 amino acids. Trimming took off 0 bases at V and 9 bases at J, with 12 bases between the two ends. The CDR3 loop reads CASSQEYALREQFF. The CDR3 DNA reads as TGCGCCAGCAGCCAAGAGTACGCCTTACGTGAGCAGTTCTTC.

The table lists this clonotype with a few counts. This chain uses TRBV7-3 with TRBJ1-1; 7 positions agree with TRBD1. Germline V gene data show CDR1 as SGHTA and CDR2 as FQGTGA. Trimming removed 4 bases from V and 6 bases from J; junction bases left unmatched: 8. This CDR3 contains 14 residues. CDR3 bases: TGTGCCAGCAGCTCGACAGGGAGTGGATCTGAAGCTTTCTTT. This translates into CASSSTGSGSEAFF.

This clonotype was seen many times. The V gene is TRBV20-1, the J gene TRBJ2-3, with TRBD2 identical over 15 bases. Germline values: CDR1 DFQATT, CDR2 SNEGSKA (reference sequence). CDR3 length: 15 amino acids. Unmatched junction bases numbered 3, after V lost 6 bases and J lost 2 bases. As DNA, the CDR3 is TGCAGTGCCTGGACTAGCGGGAGGGCCACAGATACGCAGTATTTT. It translates to CSAWTSGRATDTQYF.

The sample holds a few counts of this clonotype. The chain uses TRBV5-1 and TRBJ2-2; D remains ambiguous. The CDR3 extends over 13 amino acids. Germline V gene data show CDR1 as SGHRS and CDR2 as YFSETQ. V was pared by 6 bases and J by 2 bases, with 8 bases between. Here the CDR3 DNA reads TGCGCCAGCAAGGCAGAAAACACCGGGGAGCTGTTTTTT. It codes for CASKAENTGELFF.

This clonotype turned up a few times. V is TRBV5-8 and J is TRBJ2-3; D is possibly TRBD1 or TRBD2 (5 bases each). The CDR3 sequence is 17 residues long. Between the trimmed V and J ends, which lost 4 bases and 3 bases, there was a span of 21 bases. The V gene's germline CDR1 is SGHTS and CDR2 YDEGEE. CDR3 region: CASSPPWTQGRTDTQYF. The CDR3 nucleotides are TGTGCCAGCAGCCCGCCTTGGACTCAGGGAAGGACAGATACGCAGTATTTT. Full variable domain (outside the CDR3, taken from reference TRBV5-8 and TRBJ2-3): EAGVTQSPTHLIKTRGQQATLRCSPISGHTSVYWYQQALGLGLQFLLWYDEGEERNRGNFPPRFSGRQFPNYSSELNVNALELEDSALYLCASSPPWTQGRTDTQYFGPGTRLTVL.

The CDR3 loop is CASSPPKSEAFF. Here the CDR3 DNA reads TGTGCCAGCAGTCCCCCAAAGAGTGAAGCTTTCTTT. The chain uses TRBV6-1 and TRBJ1-1; D not resolved. Germline V lookup: CDR1 MNHNS, CDR2 SASEGT. Trimming stripped 5 bases from V and 7 bases from J, with 11 bases between. The length of the CDR3 is 12 residues.

This clonotype came up many times. This rearrangement joins TRBV20-1 to TRBJ2-1; D tentatively reads TRBD1 or TRBD2 (5 bases each). V lost 6 bases to trimming and J lost 8 bases, with 14 bases between them. Germline V CDR1 and CDR2: DFQATT, SNEGSKA (reference sequence). The CDR3 runs to 12 residues. CDR3 sequence (DNA): TGCAGTGCCAAGAGGGGAAGAGATGAGCAGTTCTTC. It codes for CSAKRGRDEQFF.

The gene calls are TRBV6-1 and TRBJ2-7, with TRBD1 matching over 7 bases. This CDR3 comprises 12 residues. Germline V gene sequence: CDR1 MNHNS, CDR2 SASEGT. Unmatched junction bases numbered 2, after V lost 7 bases and J lost 2 bases. The CDR3 loop is CASKGAAYEQYF. CDR3 sequence (DNA): TGTGCCAGCAAGGGGGCAGCCTACGAGCAGTACTTC.

The sample holds many counts of this clonotype. The rearrangement joins TRBV11-2 to TRBJ2-7; the match to TRBD1 covers 8 bases. The CDR3 contains 14 residues. Looked up from germline, CDR1 is SGHAT and CDR2 is FQNNGV. Trimming took 1 base from V and 4 from J; bases not matched to a gene: 3. CDR3 bases: TGTGCCAGCAGCTTAGGGACAGGGAATTACGAGCAGTACTTC. Protein product: CASSLGTGNYEQYF.

This sequence joins TRBV6-5 and TRBJ2-1, with a possible D match to TRBD2 (7 bases). This CDR3 is built from 19 residues. The germline V and J ends were trimmed by 4 bases and 4 bases, with 26 bases remaining between them. CDR1 and CDR2 from the germline V gene are MNHEY and SVGAGI. The CDR3 loop is CASSSGESGWGGHYNEQFF. The CDR3, as DNA: TGTGCCAGCAGTTCGGGGGAGTCCGGATGGGGGGGCCATTACAATGAGCAGTTCTTC.